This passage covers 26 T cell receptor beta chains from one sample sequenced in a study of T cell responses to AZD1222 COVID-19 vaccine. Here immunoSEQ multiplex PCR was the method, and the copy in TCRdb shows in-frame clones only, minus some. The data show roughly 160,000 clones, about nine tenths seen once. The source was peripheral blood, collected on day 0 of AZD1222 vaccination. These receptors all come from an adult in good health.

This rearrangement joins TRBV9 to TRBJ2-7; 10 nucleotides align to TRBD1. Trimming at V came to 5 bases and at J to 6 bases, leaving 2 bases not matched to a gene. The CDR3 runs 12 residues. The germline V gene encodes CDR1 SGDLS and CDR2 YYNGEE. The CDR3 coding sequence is TGTGCCAGCAGTGGGACAGGGGTCGAGCAGTACTTC. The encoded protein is CASSGTGVEQYF. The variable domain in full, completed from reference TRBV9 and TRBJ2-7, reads DSGVTQTPKHLITATGQRVTLRCSPRSGDLSVYWYQQSLDQGLQFLIQYYNGEERAKGNILERFSAQQFPDLHSELNLSSLELGDSALYFCASSGTGVEQYFGPGTRLTVT.

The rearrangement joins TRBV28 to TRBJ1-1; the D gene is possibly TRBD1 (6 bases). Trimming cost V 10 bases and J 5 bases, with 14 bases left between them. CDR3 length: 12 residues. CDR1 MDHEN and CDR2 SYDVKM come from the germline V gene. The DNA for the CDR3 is TGTGCCACTACAAGGGGGGAAACTGAAGCTTTCTTT. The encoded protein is CATTRGETEAFF.

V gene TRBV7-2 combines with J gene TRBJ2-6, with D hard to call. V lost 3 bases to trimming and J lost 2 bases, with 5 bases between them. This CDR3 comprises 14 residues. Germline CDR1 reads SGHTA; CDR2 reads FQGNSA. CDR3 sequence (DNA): TGTGCCAGCAGCTTCGGTACTGGGGCCAACGTCCTGACTTTC. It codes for CASSFGTGANVLTF.

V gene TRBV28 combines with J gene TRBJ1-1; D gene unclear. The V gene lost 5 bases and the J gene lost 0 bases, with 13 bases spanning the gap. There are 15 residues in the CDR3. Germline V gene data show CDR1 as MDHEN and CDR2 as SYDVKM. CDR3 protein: CASSPAGSVNTEAFF. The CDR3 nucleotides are TGTGCCAGCAGTCCGGCGGGGAGTGTGAACACTGAAGCTTTCTTT.

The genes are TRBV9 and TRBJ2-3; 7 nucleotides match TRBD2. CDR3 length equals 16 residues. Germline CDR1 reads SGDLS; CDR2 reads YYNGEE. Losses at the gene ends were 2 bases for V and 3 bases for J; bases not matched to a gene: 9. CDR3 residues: CASSVRSGGETDTQYF. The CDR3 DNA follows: TGTGCCAGCAGCGTCCGCTCGGGGGGAGAAACAGATACGCAGTATTTT.

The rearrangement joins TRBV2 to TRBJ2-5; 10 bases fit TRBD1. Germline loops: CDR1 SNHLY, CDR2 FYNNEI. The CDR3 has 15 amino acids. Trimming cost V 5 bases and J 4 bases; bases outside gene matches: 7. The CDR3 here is CASSHTRTGGETQYF. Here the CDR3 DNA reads TGTGCCAGCAGTCATACCCGGACAGGGGGAGAGACCCAGTACTTC.

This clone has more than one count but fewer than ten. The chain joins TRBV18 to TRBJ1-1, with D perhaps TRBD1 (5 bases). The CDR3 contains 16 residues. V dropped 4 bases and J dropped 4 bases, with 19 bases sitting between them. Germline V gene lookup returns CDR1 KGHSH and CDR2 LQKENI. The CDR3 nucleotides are TGTGCCAGCTCACTGGGGACGGTCAGTCAGGGCACTGAAGCTTTCTTT. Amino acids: CASSLGTVSQGTEAFF.

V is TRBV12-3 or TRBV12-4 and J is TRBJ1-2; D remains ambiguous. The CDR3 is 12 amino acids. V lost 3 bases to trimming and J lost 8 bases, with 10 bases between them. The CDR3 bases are TGTGCCAGCAGTTTGGGTGGGTCGGGCTACACCTTC. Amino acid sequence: CASSLGGSGYTF.

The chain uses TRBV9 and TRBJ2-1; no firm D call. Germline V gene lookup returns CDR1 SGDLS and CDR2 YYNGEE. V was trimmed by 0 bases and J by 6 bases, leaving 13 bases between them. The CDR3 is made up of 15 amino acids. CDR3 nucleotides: TGTGCCAGCAGCGTAGCTGCCTCGAATAGCAATGAGCAGTTCTTC. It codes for CASSVAASNSNEQFF. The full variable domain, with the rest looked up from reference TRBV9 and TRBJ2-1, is DSGVTQTPKHLITATGQRVTLRCSPRSGDLSVYWYQQSLDQGLQFLIQYYNGEERAKGNILERFSAQQFPDLHSELNLSSLELGDSALYFCASSVAASNSNEQFFGPGTRLTVL.

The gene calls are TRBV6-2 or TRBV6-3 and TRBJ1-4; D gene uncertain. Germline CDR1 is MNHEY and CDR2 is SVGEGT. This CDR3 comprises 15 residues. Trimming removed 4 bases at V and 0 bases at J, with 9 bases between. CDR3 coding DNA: TGTGCCAGCAGTTTAGGCCTTGCAACTAATGAAAAACTGTTTTTT. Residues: CASSLGLATNEKLFF.

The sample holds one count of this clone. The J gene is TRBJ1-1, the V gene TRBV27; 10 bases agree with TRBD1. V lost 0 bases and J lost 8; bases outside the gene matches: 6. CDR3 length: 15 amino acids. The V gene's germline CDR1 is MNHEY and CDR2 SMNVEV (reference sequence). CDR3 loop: CASSLSGTGEGEAFF. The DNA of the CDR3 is TGTGCCAGCAGTTTATCGGGGACAGGGGAGGGGGAAGCTTTCTTT.

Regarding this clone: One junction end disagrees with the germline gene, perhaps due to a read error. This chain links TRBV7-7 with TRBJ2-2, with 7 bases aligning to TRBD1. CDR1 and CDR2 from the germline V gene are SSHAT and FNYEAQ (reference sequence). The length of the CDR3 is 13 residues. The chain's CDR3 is CASSTGQAGELFF. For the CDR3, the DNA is TGTGCTAGCAGCACTGGACAGGCCGGGGAGCTGTTTTTT.

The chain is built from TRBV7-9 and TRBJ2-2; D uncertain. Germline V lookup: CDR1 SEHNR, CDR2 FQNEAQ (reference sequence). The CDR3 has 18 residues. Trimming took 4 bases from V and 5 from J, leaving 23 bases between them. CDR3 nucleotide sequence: TGTGCCAGCAGCTCCGAATACCGGGCCCTGGAAGCGACCGGGGAGCTGTTTTTT. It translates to CASSSEYRALEATGELFF.

CDR3 coding DNA: TGTGCCAGCAGCTTGGGGTCGGGGCCCTATAATTCACCCCTCCACTTT. Translation gives CASSLGSGPYNSPLHF. The chain has TRBV9 and TRBJ1-6, with a possible D match to TRBD1 (5 bases). Germline V gene sequence: CDR1 SGDLS, CDR2 YYNGEE. This CDR3 has 16 amino acids. The V and J ends lost 4 bases and 2 bases respectively, with 13 bases between them.

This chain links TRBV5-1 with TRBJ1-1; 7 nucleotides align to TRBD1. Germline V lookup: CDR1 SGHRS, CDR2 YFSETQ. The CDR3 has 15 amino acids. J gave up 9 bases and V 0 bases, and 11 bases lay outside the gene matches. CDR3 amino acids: CASSLGVGTVAQAFF. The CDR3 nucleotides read TGCGCCAGCAGCTTGGGGGTGGGGACAGTCGCCCAAGCTTTCTTT.

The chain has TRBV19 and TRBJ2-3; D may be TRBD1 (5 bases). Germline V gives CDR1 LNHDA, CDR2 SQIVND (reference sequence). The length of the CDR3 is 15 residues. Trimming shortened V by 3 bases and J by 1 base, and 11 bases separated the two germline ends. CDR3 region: CASSITGSGTDTQYF. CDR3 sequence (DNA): TGTGCCAGTAGTATCACAGGTAGTGGCACAGATACGCAGTATTTT.

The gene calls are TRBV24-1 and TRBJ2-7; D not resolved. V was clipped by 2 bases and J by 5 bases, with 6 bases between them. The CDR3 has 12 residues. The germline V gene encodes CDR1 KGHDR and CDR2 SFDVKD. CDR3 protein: CATSDSYDEQYF. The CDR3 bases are TGTGCCACCAGTGATTCCTACGACGAGCAGTACTTC.

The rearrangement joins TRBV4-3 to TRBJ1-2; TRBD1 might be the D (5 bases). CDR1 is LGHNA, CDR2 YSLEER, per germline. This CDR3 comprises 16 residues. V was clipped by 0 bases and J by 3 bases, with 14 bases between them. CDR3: CASSQDRQDKYYGYTF. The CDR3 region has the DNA TGCGCCAGCAGCCAAGATCGTCAGGACAAGTACTATGGCTACACCTTC.

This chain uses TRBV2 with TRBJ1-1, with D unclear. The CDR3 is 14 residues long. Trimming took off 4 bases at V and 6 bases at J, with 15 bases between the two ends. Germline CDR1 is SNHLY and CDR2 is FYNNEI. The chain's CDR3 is CASSVHWGISEAFF. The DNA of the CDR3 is TGTGCCAGCAGTGTACATTGGGGAATCTCTGAAGCTTTCTTT. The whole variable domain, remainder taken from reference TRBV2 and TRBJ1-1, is EPEVTQTPSHQVTQMGQEVILRCVPISNHLYFYWYRQILGQKVEFLVSFYNNEISEKSEIFDDQFSVERPDGSNFTLKIRSTKLEDSAMYFCASSVHWGISEAFFGQGTRLTVV.

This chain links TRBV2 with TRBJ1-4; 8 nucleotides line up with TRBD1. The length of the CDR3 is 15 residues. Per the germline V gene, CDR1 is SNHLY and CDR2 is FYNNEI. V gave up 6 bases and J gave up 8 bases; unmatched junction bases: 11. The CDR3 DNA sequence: TGTGCCAGCAGGGCAGCGGACAGGGTTTACGAAAAACTGTTTTTT. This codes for CASRAADRVYEKLFF.

CDR3 in DNA: TGTGCCTGGACGGGACTAGCGGGATCAGATACGCAGTATTTT. This translates into CAWTGLAGSDTQYF. The chain links TRBV30 to TRBJ2-3; TRBD2 matches 13 bases. The CDR3 length is 14 residues. V gave up 4 bases and J gave up 4 bases; unmatched junction bases: 2. Germline CDR1 GTSNPN, CDR2 SVGIG (reference sequence).

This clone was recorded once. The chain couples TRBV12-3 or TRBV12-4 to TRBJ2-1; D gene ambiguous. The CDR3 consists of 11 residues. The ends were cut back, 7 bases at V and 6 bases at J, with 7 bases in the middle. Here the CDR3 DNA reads TGTGCCAGCAAAGGTCCCAATGAGCAGTTCTTC. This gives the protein CASKGPNEQFF.

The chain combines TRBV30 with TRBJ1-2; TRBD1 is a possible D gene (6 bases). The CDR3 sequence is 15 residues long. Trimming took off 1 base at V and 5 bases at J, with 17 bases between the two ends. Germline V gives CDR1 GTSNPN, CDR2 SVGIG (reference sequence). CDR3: CAWSAQGGMAYGYTF. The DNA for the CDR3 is TGTGCCTGGAGTGCACAGGGAGGAATGGCATATGGCTACACCTTC.

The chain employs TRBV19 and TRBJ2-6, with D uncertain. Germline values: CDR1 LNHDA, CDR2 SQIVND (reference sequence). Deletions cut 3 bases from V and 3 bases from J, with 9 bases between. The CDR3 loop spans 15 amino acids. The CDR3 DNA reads TGTGCCAGTAGTATGCAGCAGGATGGGGCCAACGTCCTGACTTTC. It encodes CASSMQQDGANVLTF.

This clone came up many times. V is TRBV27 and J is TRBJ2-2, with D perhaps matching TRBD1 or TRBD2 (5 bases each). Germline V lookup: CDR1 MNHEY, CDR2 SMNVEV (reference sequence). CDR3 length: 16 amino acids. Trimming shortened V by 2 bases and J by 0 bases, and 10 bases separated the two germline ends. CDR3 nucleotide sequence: TGTGCCAGCAGTTTAAGGGACCCCGCGAACACCGGGGAGCTGTTTTTT. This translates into CASSLRDPANTGELFF.

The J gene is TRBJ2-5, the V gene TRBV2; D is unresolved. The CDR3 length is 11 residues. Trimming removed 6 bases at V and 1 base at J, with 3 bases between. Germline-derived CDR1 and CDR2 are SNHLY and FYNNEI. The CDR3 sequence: CASRAQETQYF. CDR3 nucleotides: TGTGCCAGCAGAGCCCAAGAGACCCAGTACTTC.